The clone carrying this T cell receptor (beta chain) was counted only a few times. Specified time point: newly diagnosed GD, antithyroid drugs for less than 3 months. PBMCs were the source of the RNA used for TCR sequencing. These data belong to a study of regulatory T cells in long-lasting Graves disease. TCR beta libraries were built with iRepertoire HTBI primers and Arm-PCR of CDR3 regions. Original handling: Samples collectively showed 62 TRBV and 14 TRBJ segments. TCRdb ran MiXCR on the multiplex PCR reads and lists one entry per CDR3 protein. The V and J calls were determined by TCRdb, not by the authors. The sample has about 420,000 distinct CDR3 sequences; 16% are singletons. The germline V gene has CDR1 SGHDT and CDR2 YYEEEE. The ends were cut back, 2 bases at V and 6 bases at J, with 11 bases in the middle. The CDR3 loop spans 13 amino acids. This sample was shared with a second study, whose subject was T cells in Graves' hyperthyroidism and ophthalmopathy.

The rearrangement joins TRBV5-6 to TRBJ1-1; no firm D call. The input for sequencing was peripheral blood mononuclear cells (PBMCs), taken at new diagnosis, from a patient treated with antithyroid drugs. The sequence came from a woman between 18 and 29 years old with Graves disease. The CDR3, as DNA: TGTGCCAGCAGCTTAGGGAGTGCCCCTGAAGCTTTCTTT. Translated: CASSLGSAPEAFF.